This TCR beta chain was identified in a study of Graves' ophthalmopathy and Graves' hyperthyroidism. From RNA, the CDR3 regions of TCR beta chains were amplified and sequenced. First-round RT-PCR with HTBI primers preceded a second-round multiplex PCR. TCRdb ran MiXCR on the multiplex PCR reads and lists one entry per CDR3 protein. The table has 650,000 to 800,000 distinct CDR3 sequences, 35% to 45% seen once. This clonotype occurred many times. Germline CDR1 reads KGHDR; CDR2 reads SFDVKD. The CDR3 spans 16 residues. V lost 2 bases, J lost 2 bases, and 1 base stayed unmatched. The sequencing sample was made of peripheral blood. The chain carries TRBV24-1 and TRBJ2-2, with 10 bases matching TRBD1. This TCR derives from an adult man with Graves' ophthalmopathy. This chain's CDR3 is CATSDWTGGNTGELFF. The CDR3 DNA is TGTGCCACCAGTGATTGGACAGGGGGTAACACCGGGGAGCTGTTTTTT.